Each of the 10 T cell receptor beta chains below was sequenced from the same sample in a study of blood T cell repertoires in COVID-19. Repertoires were generated with immunoSEQ multiplex PCR, while TCRdb's copy carries only in-frame clones and drops some. The sample gives 84,000 or so clones, more than 60% of which show up once; 9.5% to 10% is in the top ten. Sequenced: peripheral blood. Receptors were obtained from a human donor in a cohort sampled during active COVID-19.

V gene TRBV19 combines with J gene TRBJ1-4; no clear D. Looked up from germline, CDR1 is LNHDA and CDR2 is SQIVND (reference sequence). Trimming left V 3 bases short and J 3 bases short, with 17 bases between. This CDR3 is built from 17 residues. Here the CDR3 reads CASSIGGIQVANEKLFF. The CDR3 coding sequence is TGTGCCAGTAGTATCGGAGGGATTCAGGTTGCTAATGAAAAACTGTTTTTT.

The gene calls are TRBV5-5 and TRBJ1-5, with 10 bases that match TRBD1. J was trimmed by 9 bases and V by 3 bases; bases with no gene match: 6. There are 14 residues in the CDR3. The germline V gene has CDR1 SGHKS and CDR2 YYEKEE (reference sequence). The CDR3 reads CASSSGQGDTPQHF. The DNA for the CDR3 is TGTGCCAGCAGCTCCGGACAGGGGGATACGCCCCAGCATTTT.

The V call is TRBV11-2, the J call TRBJ2-1, with 9 bases lining up with TRBD1. The trim removed 5 bases at V and 12 bases at J, leaving 5 bases unmatched. The CDR3 runs to 12 residues. Per the germline V gene, CDR1 is SGHAT and CDR2 is FQNNGV. The CDR3 DNA reads as TGTGCCAGCAGCATACAGGGGGCTCGGCAGTTCTTC. This gives the protein CASSIQGARQFF.

This clone was seen just once. This chain connects TRBV28 to TRBJ2-4; D not resolved. The CDR3 consists of 15 residues. Germline CDR1 is MDHEN and CDR2 is SYDVKM. V lost 8 bases, J lost 2 bases, and 16 bases lay in between. CDR3 residues: CASSRSRGTKNIQYF. The CDR3 coding sequence is TGTGCCAGCTCAAGGTCCCGAGGAACCAAAAACATTCAGTACTTC.

The chain carries TRBV14 and TRBJ1-2; maybe TRBD1 (5 bases). CDR1 is SGHDN, CDR2 FVKESK, per germline. V was clipped by 1 base and J by 4 bases, with 16 bases between them. The CDR3 runs to 16 residues. In DNA form, the CDR3 reads TGTGCCAGCAGCCAAGTGGGTCCGGGGGGTCTCTATGGCTACACCTTC. It is translated as CASSQVGPGGLYGYTF.

There are a few counts of this clone. The chain carries TRBV28 and TRBJ1-2; D not resolved. There are 14 residues in the CDR3. V dropped 1 base and J dropped 4 bases, with 10 bases sitting between them. In germline, CDR1 is MDHEN, CDR2 SYDVKM. CDR3 DNA sequence: TGTGCCAGCAGTTTATACGGGGTGGGCTATGGCTACACCTTC. It specifies CASSLYGVGYGYTF.

The chain uses TRBV9 and TRBJ2-7, with D maybe TRBD1 (5 bases). CDR3 size: 14 residues. V was trimmed by 2 bases and J by 2 bases, leaving 11 bases between them. The germline V gene encodes CDR1 SGDLS and CDR2 YYNGEE. The CDR3 spells CASSVGQGPYEQYF. The CDR3 nucleotides read TGTGCCAGCAGCGTTGGGCAGGGTCCCTACGAGCAGTACTTC.

The chain uses TRBV5-5 and TRBJ2-7, with TRBD1 matching 8 bases. Looked up from germline, CDR1 is SGHKS and CDR2 is YYEKEE (reference sequence). V gave up 4 bases and J gave up 5 bases; unmatched junction bases: 11. The CDR3 loop spans 15 amino acids. The CDR3 here is CASSRPGQALHEQYF. The CDR3, as DNA: TGTGCCAGCAGCCGTCCGGGACAGGCTCTCCACGAGCAGTACTTC.

This clone was seen just once. The chain couples TRBV30 to TRBJ1-2, with D perhaps TRBD1 (6 bases). V lost 0 bases and J 8 bases, leaving 16 bases between the germline ends. The germline V gene has CDR1 GTSNPN and CDR2 SVGIG (reference sequence). The CDR3 covers 14 residues. Here the CDR3 DNA reads TGTGCCTGGAGTGTAAGTCCTCAGGGGAAGGGCTACACCTTC. Translated, it gives CAWSVSPQGKGYTF.

The CDR3 coding sequence is TGTGCCAGCTCACTCACTAGGACAGCGAACACTGAAGCTTTCTTT. Translated, it gives CASSLTRTANTEAFF. The chain joins TRBV18 to TRBJ1-1; D is possibly TRBD1 (6 bases). Per the germline V gene, CDR1 is KGHSH and CDR2 is LQKENI. The V end was cut by 4 bases, the J end by 1 base, with 13 bases between. This CDR3 is built from 15 residues.